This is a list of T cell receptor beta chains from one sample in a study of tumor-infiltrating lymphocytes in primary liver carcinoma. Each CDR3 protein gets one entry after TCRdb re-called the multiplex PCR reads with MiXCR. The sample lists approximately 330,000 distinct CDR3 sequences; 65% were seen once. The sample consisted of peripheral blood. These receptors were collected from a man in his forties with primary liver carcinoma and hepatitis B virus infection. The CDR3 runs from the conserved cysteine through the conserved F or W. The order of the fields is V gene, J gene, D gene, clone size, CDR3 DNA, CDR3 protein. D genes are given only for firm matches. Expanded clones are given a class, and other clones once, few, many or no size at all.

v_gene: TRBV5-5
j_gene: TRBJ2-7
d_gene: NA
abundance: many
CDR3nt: TGTGCCTGCGCGGCCACGGGCCACCCTGCCTACGAGCAGTACTTC
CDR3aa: CACAATGHPAYEQYF

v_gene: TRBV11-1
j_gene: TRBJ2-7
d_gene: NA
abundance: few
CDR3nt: TGTGCCAGCAGCCCTTGGGGCAACTCCCACGAGCAGTACTTC
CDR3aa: CASSPWGNSHEQYF

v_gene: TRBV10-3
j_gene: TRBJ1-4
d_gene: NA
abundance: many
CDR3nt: TGTGCCATCGGCCGGGACAAGAATGAAAAACTGTTTTTT
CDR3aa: CAIGRDKNEKLFF

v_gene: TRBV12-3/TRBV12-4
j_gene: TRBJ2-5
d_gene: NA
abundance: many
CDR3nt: TGTGCCAGCAGCAACGGACTGGGAGAGACCCAGTACTTC
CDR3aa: CASSNGLGETQYF

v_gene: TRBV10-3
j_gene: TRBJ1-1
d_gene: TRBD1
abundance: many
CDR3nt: TGTGCCATCAGAACAGGGGGCAAGGACACTGAAGCTTTCTTT
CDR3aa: CAIRTGGKDTEAFF

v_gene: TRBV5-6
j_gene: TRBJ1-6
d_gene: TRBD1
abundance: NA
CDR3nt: TGTGCCAGCAGCTTGTGGGGACAGGGCAGGGAGGTCCGAAGTTCACCCCTCCACTTT
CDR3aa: CASSLWGQGREVRSSPLHF

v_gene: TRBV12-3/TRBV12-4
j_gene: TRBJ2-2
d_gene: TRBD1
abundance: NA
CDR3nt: TGTGCCAGCAGTTTAGCGCTGGGACAGGGGACTGGATACCCCGACACCGGGGAGCTGTTTTTT
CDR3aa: CASSLALGQGTGYPDTGELFF

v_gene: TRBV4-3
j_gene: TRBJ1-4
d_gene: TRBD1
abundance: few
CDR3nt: TGCGCCAGCAGCCAAGGAACAGGGGGGGGAGATGAAAAACTGTTTTTT
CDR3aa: CASSQGTGGGDEKLFF

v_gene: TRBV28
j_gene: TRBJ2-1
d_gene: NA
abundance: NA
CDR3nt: TGTGCCACCCTGTTTCGGGATGGCAATGAGCAGTTCTTC
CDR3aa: CATLFRDGNEQFF

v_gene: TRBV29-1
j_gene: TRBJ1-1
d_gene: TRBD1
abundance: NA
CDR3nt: TGCAGCGCACAGGGGGCGAACACTGAAGCTTTCTTT
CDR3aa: CSAQGANTEAFF

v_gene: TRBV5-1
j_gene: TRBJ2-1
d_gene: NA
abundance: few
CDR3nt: TGCGCCAGCAGCTTGGCCCTTACAGGAACCCTCAATGAGCAGTTCTTC
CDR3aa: CASSLALTGTLNEQFF

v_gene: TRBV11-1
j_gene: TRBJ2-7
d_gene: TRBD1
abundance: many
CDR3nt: TGTGCCAGCAGCCTGAAACCGGGACAGGGGTTCATCTACGAGCAGTACTTC
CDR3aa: CASSLKPGQGFIYEQYF

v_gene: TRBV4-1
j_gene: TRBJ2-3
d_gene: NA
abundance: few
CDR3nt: TGCGCCAGCAGCCACAGAGATAGCGATAGCACAGATACGCAGTATTTT
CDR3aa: CASSHRDSDSTDTQYF

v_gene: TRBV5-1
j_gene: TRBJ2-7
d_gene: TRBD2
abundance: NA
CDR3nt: TGCGCCAGCAGCCCGACTAGCGGGACCGACGAGCAGTACTTC
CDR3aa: CASSPTSGTDEQYF

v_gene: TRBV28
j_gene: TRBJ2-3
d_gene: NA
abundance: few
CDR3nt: TGTGCCACATGGGTCCAGGGCCGGGTAGATACGCAGTATTTT
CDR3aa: CATWVQGRVDTQYF

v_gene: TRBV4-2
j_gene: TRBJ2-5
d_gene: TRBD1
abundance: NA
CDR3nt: TGTACCAGCAGCCAAGTTTACAGGGGTTTAGGAGAGCCCCAGTACTTC
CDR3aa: CTSSQVYRGLGEPQYF

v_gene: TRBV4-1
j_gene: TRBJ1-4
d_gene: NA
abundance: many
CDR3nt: TGCGCCAGCAGCCATCCCCCGGGACTGGAGTTAGAAAAACTGTTTTTT
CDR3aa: CASSHPPGLELEKLFF

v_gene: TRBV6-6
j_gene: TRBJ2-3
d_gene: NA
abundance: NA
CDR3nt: TGTGCCAGCAGTACGAGCGAGAGGGCCACAGATACGCAGTATTTT
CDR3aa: CASSTSERATDTQYF

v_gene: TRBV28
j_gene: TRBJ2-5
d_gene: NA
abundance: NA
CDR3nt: TGTGCCAGCAGTTCCCCCGGGACCCCAGAGACCCAGTACTTC
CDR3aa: CASSSPGTPETQYF

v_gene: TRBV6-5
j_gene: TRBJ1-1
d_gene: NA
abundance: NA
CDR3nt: TGTGCCAGCGGGAACACTGAAGCTCTCTTT
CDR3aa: CASGNTEALF

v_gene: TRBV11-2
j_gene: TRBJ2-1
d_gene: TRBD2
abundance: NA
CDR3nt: TGTGCCAGCAGCTTTACCACCGGGACTAGGCAATACAATGAGCAGTTCTTC
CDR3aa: CASSFTTGTRQYNEQFF

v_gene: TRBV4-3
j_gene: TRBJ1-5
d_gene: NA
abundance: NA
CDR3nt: TGCGCCAGCGGCCACCCAATTCGAGACTGTAGCAATCAGCCCCAGCATTTT
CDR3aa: CASGHPIRDCSNQPQHF

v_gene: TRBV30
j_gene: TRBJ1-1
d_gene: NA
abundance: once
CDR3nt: TGTGCCTGGACCATACTGACACGAACGTATCCAAGCACTGAAGCTTTCTTT
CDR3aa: CAWTILTRTYPSTEAFF

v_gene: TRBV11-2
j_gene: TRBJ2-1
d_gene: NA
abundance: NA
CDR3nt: TGTGCCTGCAGCTTAGATCAGTTCAGGGTTGTTGACAATGAGCAGTTCTTC
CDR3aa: CACSLDQFRVVDNEQFF

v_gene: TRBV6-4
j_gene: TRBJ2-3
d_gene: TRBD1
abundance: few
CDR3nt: TGTGCCAGCAGGGAAACAGGGGTCACAGATACGCAGTATTTT
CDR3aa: CASRETGVTDTQYF

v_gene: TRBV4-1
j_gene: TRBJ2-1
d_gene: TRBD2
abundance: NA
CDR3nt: TGCGCCAGCAGCCAACAACTCGGGACTAGCGGGAGGACCTATGAGCAGTTCTTC
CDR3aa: CASSQQLGTSGRTYEQFF

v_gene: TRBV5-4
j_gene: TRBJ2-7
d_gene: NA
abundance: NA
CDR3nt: TGTGCCAGCAGCCCCGGGGGCTACATCTACGAGCAGTACTTC
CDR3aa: CASSPGGYIYEQYF

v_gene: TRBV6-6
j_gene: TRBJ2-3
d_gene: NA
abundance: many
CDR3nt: TGTGCCAGCAGTCGCAGGGGTGGGGATACGCAGTATTTT
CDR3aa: CASSRRGGDTQYF

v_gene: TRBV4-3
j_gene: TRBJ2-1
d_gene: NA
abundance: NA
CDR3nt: TGCGTCAGCGGTTACCAAGGGAGCTCCTACAATGAGCAGTTCTTC
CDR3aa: CVSGYQGSSYNEQFF

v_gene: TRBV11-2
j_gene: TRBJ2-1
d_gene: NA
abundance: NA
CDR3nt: TGTGCCGGCAACATCCGCCCAGGATTCTACAATGAGCAGTTCTTC
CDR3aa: CAGNIRPGFYNEQFF

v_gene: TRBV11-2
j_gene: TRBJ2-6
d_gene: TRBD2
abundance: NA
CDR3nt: TGTGCCAGCAGCTTAGTCAGCAGCACAGGGACTAGGGTCTCTGGGGCCAACGTCATGACTTTC
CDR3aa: CASSLVSSTGTRVSGANVMTF

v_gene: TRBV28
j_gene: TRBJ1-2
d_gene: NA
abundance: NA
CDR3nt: TGTACCAGCAGTCAGATTTCGGGGGGATTAGCTAACTATGGCTACACCTTC
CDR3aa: CTSSQISGGLANYGYTF

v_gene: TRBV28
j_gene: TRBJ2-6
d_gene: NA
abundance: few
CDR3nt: TGTGCCAGCAGTTTAAGGTCGGGGGCTAACGTCCTGACTTTC
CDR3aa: CASSLRSGANVLTF

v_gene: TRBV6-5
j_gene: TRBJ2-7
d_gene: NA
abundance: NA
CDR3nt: TGTGCCAGCAGGGCCCGCGTTGTCAACTATGAGCAGTACTTC
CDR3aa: CASRARVVNYEQYF

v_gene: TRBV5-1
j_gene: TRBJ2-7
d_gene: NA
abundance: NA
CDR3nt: TGCGCCAGCACCGAGGGACCTTACTCCTACGAGCAGTACTTC
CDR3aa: CASTEGPYSYEQYF

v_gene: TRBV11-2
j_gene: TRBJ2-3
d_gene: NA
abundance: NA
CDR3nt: TGTGCCAACTCCCTCCGTGGGTGGGTGGGAGATACGCAGTATTTT
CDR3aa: CANSLRGWVGDTQYF

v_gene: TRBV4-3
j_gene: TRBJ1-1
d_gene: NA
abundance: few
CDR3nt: TGCGCCAGCAGCCAAGCGGGGGGGGGTGAAGCTTTCTTT
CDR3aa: CASSQAGGGEAFF

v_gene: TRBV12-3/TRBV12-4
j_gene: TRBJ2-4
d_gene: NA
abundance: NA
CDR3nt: TGTGCCAGCAGTTTATGGGATGGGGCGGACATAGCCAAAAATATTCAGTACTTC
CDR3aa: CASSLWDGADIAKNIQYF

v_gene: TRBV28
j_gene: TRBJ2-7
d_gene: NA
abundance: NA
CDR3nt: TGTGCCAGCAGTTCCTCAATGGGCATTTTCGAGCAGTACTTC
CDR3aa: CASSSSMGIFEQYF

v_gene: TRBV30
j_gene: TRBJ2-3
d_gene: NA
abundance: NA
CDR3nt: TGTACCTGGAGTGTACAAGGGGCAGGAGATACGCAGTATTTT
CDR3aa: CTWSVQGAGDTQYF

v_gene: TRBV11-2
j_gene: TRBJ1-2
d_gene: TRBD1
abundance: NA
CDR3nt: TGTGTCAGCAGCCACGACAGGGGAGATGGCTACACCTTC
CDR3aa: CVSSHDRGDGYTF

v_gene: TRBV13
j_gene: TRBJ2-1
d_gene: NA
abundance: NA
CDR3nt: TGTGCCAGCAGCGAGACGCCAGACGGGCTTCGCTATGAGCAGTTCTTC
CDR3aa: CASSETPDGLRYEQFF